This T cell receptor (beta chain) emerged from a study of cytomegalovirus exposure and HLA in healthy donors. Study background: There were about 85 million unique TCRs (from HLA-typed donors) in an early data release.

About this clone itself: The antigen is not known.

The CDR3 runs to 16 residues. Unmatched junction bases numbered 8, after V lost 0 bases and J lost 6 bases. CDR1 is SGHRS, CDR2 YFSETQ, per germline. Study findings and constraints: The authors listed over 150 TCR beta chains as cytomegalovirus-associated. Earlier findings revealed that most TCR beta V segments proved productive either about 90% or about 30% of the time. Confirmation was obtained in vitro that a few CMV-associated chains are specific for CMV antigens.

Researchers ran the PCR with 60 Vbeta and 13 Jbeta primers. Generated by immunoSEQ multiplex PCR, the TCRdb table keeps only in-frame clones and is missing some. The data hold about 150,000 clones, with around 74% observed a single time. This clonotype was obtained from a man aged 45 to 65 in good health and CMV-seropositive. Sample: PBMCs. This chain uses TRBV5-1 with TRBJ2-2; 7 bases are shared with TRBD1. The CDR3 protein is CASSLEGAGRAGELFF. The CDR3, as DNA: TGCGCCAGCAGCTTGGAGGGGGCAGGGAGAGCCGGGGAGCTGTTTTTT.